This T cell receptor beta chain was sequenced in a study of CXCR3-negative and CXCR3-positive naive CD8 T cells. Study results and limitations: Upon cryopreservation, CXCR3 expression partially decreased, and most assays used fresh PBMCs. Surface CD5 was comparable between naive subsets; TCR strength was inferred from TRB CDR3 properties. Memory cells diverged, while naive CXCR3-positive and CXCR3-negative cells had similar TRBV-TRBJ usage. A higher hydrophobicity marked the TRB CDR3s of CXCR3-positive naive cells versus CXCR3-negative naive cells.

With some 300,000 cells each, the CD8+ T cell subsets were individually sorted in triplicate. About this clonotype itself: Its antigen is undetermined.

With UMI labels, 5' RACE was used to prepare the TRB cDNA libraries. No DNA is given; TCRdb re-called the 5' RACE reads and lists each CDR3 protein once. Listed are some 120,000 distinct CDR3 sequences; roughly 0.62% falls within the top ten. Germline V CDR1 and CDR2: SEHNR, FQNEAQ (reference sequence). The length of the CDR3 is 15 residues. The material sequenced was naive CXCR3+ CD8+ T cells from blood. The sample's subset: CD45RO-CCR7+CD27+CD95- naive CD8+ T cells expressing CXCR3 (TNR3+). This clonotype was obtained from a human donor in good health. Some clones in this sample may be carry-over from other donors' samples. J is TRBJ1-2 and V is TRBV7-9. The CDR3 loop reads CASSLVEGIPYGYTF.